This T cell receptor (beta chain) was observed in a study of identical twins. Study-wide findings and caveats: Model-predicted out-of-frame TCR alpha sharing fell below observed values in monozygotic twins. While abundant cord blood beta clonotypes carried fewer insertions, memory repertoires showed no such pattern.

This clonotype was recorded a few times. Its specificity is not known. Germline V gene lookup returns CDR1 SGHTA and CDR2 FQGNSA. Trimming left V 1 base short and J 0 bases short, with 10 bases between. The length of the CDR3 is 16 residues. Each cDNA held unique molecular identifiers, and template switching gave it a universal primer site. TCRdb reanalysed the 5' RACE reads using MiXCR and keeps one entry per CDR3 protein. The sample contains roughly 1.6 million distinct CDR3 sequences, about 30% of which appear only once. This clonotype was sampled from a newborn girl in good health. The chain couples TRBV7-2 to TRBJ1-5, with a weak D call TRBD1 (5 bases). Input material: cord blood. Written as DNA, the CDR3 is TGTGCCAGCAGCTTAGTCGCAGGGTCTAGCAATCAGCCCCAGCATTTT. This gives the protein CASSLVAGSSNQPQHF.